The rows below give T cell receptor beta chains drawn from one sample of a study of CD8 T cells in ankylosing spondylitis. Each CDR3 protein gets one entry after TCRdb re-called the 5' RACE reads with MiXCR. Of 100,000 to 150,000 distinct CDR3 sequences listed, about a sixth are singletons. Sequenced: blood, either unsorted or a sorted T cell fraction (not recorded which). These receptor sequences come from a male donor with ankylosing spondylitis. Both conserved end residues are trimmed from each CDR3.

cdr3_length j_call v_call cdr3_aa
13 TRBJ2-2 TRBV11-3 ASSPTTGNTGELF
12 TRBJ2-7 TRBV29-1 SVGLAGVAYEQY
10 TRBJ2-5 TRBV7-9 ASADSGETQY
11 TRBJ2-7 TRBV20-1 SARDRSPYEQY
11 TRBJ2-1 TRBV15 ATSGDKRDEQF
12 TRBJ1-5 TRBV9 ASSVNGADQPQH
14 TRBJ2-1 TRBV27 ASSPAWQSSYNEQF
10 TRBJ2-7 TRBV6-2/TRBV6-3 ASDHPSIEQY
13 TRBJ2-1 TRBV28 ASSYPRPPYNEQF
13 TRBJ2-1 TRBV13 ASSQGGVGYNEQF
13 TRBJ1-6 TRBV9 ASSYSDRRGSPLH
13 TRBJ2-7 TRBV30 AWSVKRGKYYEQY
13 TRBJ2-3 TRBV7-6 ASSLSSGSSDTQY
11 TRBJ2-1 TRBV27 ASSSNFFPGQF
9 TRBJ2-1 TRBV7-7 ACSSGLEQF
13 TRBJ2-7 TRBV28 ASSLSTSGRYEQY
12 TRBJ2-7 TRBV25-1 ASRTGTNSYEQY
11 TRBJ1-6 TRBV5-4 ASSPGPASPLH
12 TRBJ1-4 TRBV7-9 ASSLVSGAEKLF
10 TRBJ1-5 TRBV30 AWSGGNQPQH
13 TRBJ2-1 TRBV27 ASSEGLAGLNEQF
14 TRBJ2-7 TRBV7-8 ASSLAGTGGTYEQY
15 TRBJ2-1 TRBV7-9 ASRPLRGLASGDEQF
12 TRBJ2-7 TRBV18 ASLGATSSYEQY
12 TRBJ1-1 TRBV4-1 ASSQIVTYTEAF
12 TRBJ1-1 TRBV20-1 SAMPGTGVPEAF
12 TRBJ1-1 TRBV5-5 ASSSRGASTEAF
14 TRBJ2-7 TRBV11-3 ASSLEGGRSPYEQY
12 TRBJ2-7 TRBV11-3 ASGYLRFPYEQY
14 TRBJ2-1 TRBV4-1 ASSRGQPSSYNEQF
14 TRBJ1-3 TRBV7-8 ASSSHSGFSGDTIY
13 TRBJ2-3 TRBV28 ASSFRAGGGDTQY
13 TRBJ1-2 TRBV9 ASSVEGTGPYGYT
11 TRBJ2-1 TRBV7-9 ASSQTVYNEQF
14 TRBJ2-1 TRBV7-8 ASSSTRHPGTYEQF
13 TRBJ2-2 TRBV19 ASRTGTSSTGELF
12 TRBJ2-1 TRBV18 ASSRQGPYNEQF
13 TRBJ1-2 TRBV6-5 ASSYARGVYYGYT
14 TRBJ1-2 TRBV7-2 ASSLGGVGLEGGYT
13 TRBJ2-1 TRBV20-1 SAKGSGDSYNEQF
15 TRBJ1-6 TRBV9 ASSVGEDGSYNSPLH
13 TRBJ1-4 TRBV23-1 ASSQSGGRNEKLF
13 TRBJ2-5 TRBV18 ASSPLTIREETQY
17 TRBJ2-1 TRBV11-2 ASSLVLALGLGQNNEQF
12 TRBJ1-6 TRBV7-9 ASSFSQNNSPLH
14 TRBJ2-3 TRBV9 ASSVVASGRTDTQY
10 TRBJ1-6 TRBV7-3 ASSFKDSPLH
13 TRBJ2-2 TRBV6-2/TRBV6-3 ASSTNRGQTGELF
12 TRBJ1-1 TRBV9 ASSDGQEWTEAF
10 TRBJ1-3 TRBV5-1 ASRAGGDTIY
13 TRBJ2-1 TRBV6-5 ASRSGTSDVNEQF